One sample yielded the 5 T cell receptor beta chains listed below, sequenced in a study of regulatory T cells in long-lasting Graves disease. In building TCR beta libraries, iRepertoire HTBI primers were used together with Arm-PCR of CDR3 regions. MiXCR was run by TCRdb on the multiplex PCR reads, yielding one entry per CDR3 protein. The sample consists of 560,000 or so distinct CDR3 sequences, 15% to 20% of them appearing once. The sample's time point: newly diagnosed GD, antithyroid drugs for less than 3 months. Extracted PBMC RNA gave rise to the TCR library. These records were also assigned to another study, of T cells in Graves' hyperthyroidism and ophthalmopathy.

Specimen: peripheral blood mononuclear cells (PBMCs), collected at new diagnosis, from a patient treated with antithyroid drugs. The origin of the receptors is a man between 18 and 35 years old with Graves disease.

This clonotype occurred many times. V is TRBV20-1 and J is TRBJ2-1; D possibly corresponds to TRBD2 (5 bases). The CDR3 has 16 residues. From germline, CDR1 is DFQATT and CDR2 SNEGSKA (reference sequence). Trimming took 0 bases from V and 1 from J, leaving 13 bases between them. For the CDR3, the DNA is TGCAGTGCTAGAGATCGTTTGAGCGGTTCCTACAATGAGCAGTTCTTC. Translation gives CSARDRLSGSYNEQFF.

The genes are TRBV11-1 and TRBJ2-1, with 7 bases fitting TRBD2. Germline-derived CDR1 and CDR2 are SGHAT and FQDESV (reference sequence). The V segment lost 9 bases and the J segment 7 bases; nucleotides outside the gene matches: 12. This CDR3 is built from 14 residues. In DNA form, the CDR3 reads TGTGCCAGTCGCTTGGGGGGGACTGGGAATGAGCAGTTCTTC. Translation gives CASRLGGTGNEQFF. The full variable domain, in which reference TRBV11-1 and TRBJ2-1 provide the parts outside the CDR3, is EAEVAQSPRYKITEKSQAVAFWCDPISGHATLYWYRQILGQGPELLVQFQDESVVDDSQLPKDRFSAERLKGVDSTLKIQPAELGDSAMYLCASRLGGTGNEQFFGPGTRLTVL.

CDR3 in amino acids: CASSQGQDFSDAGELFF. Written as DNA, the CDR3 is TGTGCCAGCAGCCAGGGACAGGACTTCAGTGATGCCGGGGAGCTGTTTTTT. This sequence joins TRBV3-1 and TRBJ2-2; TRBD1 matches at 8 bases. The CDR3 has 17 amino acids. V lost 3 bases to trimming and J lost 6 bases; unmatched junction nucleotides: 12. The germline gives CDR1 LGHDT, CDR2 YNNKEL (reference sequence). The full variable domain, with the rest looked up from reference TRBV3-1 and TRBJ2-2, is DTAVSQTPKYLVTQMGNDKSIKCEQNLGHDTMYWYKQDSKKFLKIMFSYNNKELIINETVPNRFSPKSPDKAHLNLHINSLELGDSAVYFCASSQGQDFSDAGELFFGEGSRLTVL.

The V and J genes are TRBV28 and TRBJ2-4, with 7 bases fitting TRBD1. Germline V CDR1 and CDR2: MDHEN, SYDVKM. There are 17 residues in the CDR3. The V and J ends lost 1 base and 0 bases, in that order; junction bases with no gene match: 6. The CDR3: CASSLSGGKLAKNIQYF. The CDR3 nucleotides read TGTGCCAGCAGTTTATCAGGGGGAAAACTAGCCAAAAACATTCAGTACTTC.

This clonotype was seen repeatedly, ten times or more. This chain joins TRBV12-3 or TRBV12-4 and TRBJ2-5; 7 nucleotides align to TRBD1. The V segment lost 8 bases and the J segment 7 bases; nucleotides outside the gene matches: 13. The CDR3 is 14 amino acids. CDR3 bases: TGTGCCAGCGGAATACCAGGGGGTCCGGGGACCCAGTACTTC. This sequence encodes CASGIPGGPGTQYF.